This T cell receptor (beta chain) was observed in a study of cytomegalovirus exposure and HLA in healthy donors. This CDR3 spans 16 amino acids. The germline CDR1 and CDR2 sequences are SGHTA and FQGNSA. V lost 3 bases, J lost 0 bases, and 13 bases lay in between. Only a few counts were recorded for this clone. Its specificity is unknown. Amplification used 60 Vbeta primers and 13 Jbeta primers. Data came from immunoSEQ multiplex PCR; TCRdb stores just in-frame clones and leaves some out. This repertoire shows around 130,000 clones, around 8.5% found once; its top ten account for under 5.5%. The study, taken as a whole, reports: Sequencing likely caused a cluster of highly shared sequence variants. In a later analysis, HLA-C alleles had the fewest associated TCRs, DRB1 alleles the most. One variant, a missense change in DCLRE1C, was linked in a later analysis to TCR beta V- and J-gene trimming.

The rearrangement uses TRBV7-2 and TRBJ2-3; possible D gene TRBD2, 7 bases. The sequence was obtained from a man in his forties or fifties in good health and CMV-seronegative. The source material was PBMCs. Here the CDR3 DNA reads TGTGCCAGCAGCTTTGACGGGGGGCAAAGCACAGATACGCAGTATTTT. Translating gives CASSFDGGQSTDTQYF.